This TCR beta chain was captured by sequencing in a study of blood T cell repertoires in COVID-19. The J segment lost 7 bases and the V segment lost 5 bases, leaving 14 bases of the junction unmatched. Germline V gene lookup returns CDR1 GTSNPN and CDR2 SVGIG (reference sequence). The CDR3 runs to 16 residues. Participants had their cohort set by participant-reported clinical history. In the source study's methods: Amplification of reference gene primers was used by the study to estimate nucleated cell counts. This table comes from immunoSEQ multiplex PCR, and its TCRdb copy is limited to in-frame clones, with some not included. That table furnishes V, J and clone size, whereas the DNA furnished D and trimming. The sample lists more than 150,000 clones; roughly 88% were seen once.

This rearrangement joins TRBV30 to TRBJ2-1; 10 nucleotides agree with TRBD2. Input material: PBMCs or T cells enriched from blood (not recorded which). The sequence was obtained from a woman in her sixties or seventies who had recovered from COVID-19. The CDR3 DNA reads TGTGCCTGGGACGCCCCGGCTAGCGGGAGTGGGAATGAGCAGTTCTTC. Its translation: CAWDAPASGSGNEQFF.